Sequencing of this TCR beta chain was carried out in a study of tumor-infiltrating lymphocytes in primary liver carcinoma. Total RNA and DNA came together from roughly 20-30 mg of bulk tissue without cell sorting. This CDR3 spans 15 amino acids. From germline, CDR1 is MDHEN and CDR2 SYDVKM. TCR beta cDNA was reverse-transcribed from 400 to 500 ng of total RNA. The reaction used a constant-region primer and ProtoScript II reverse transcriptase. Three nested multiplex PCR rounds, a slightly modified ARM-PCR, produced the libraries for TCR beta. The first two PCR rounds used TRBV1-TRBV30 forward primers with a C-beta reverse primer, about 10 cycles each. TCRdb ran MiXCR on the multiplex PCR reads and lists one entry per CDR3 protein. The sample lists roughly 30,000 distinct CDR3 sequences, 60% to 80% occurring once. This clonotype was counted a single time. The junction and the germline gene differ at one end; a read error may be behind it.

V and J are TRBV28 and TRBJ1-6, with a possible D match to TRBD1 (6 bases). This clonotype was sampled from a young woman with primary liver carcinoma and hepatitis B virus infection. Specimen: liver tumor tissue from sampling region 3. The sample's subset: tumor region T3, left-lateral pole. The CDR3 bases are TGCGCCAGCAGTTTGTTTTACAGGGAAAATTTACCCCTCCACTTT. It encodes CASSLFYRENLPLHF. The full variable domain, rest sourced from reference TRBV28 and TRBJ1-6, is DVKVTQSSRYLVKRTGEKVFLECVQDMDHENMFWYRQDPGLGLRLIYFSYDVKMKEKGDIPEGYSVSREKKERFSLILESASTNQTSMYLCASSLFYRENLPLHFGNGTRLTVT.